A selection of T cell receptor beta chains follows, all from one sample in a study of post-analysis software for immune sequencing data. TCRdb re-called the PCR reads with MiXCR, one entry per CDR3 protein. The sample contains around 400,000 distinct CDR3 sequences, about a third of which appear only once. Sequencing input: blood. All receptors derive from a girl aged 5-17 years with multiple sclerosis. Both conserved end residues are part of each CDR3. The order of the fields is J gene, clone size, D gene, V gene, CDR3 protein, CDR3 DNA. D genes are given only for firm matches. Size tells how often a clone was seen (once, few, many) or the class of an expanded clone, and some rows leave it out.

>TRBJ2-7|few|.|TRBV27
CASTMESYEQYF
TGTGCCAGCACCATGGAGAGCTACGAGCAGTACTTC
>TRBJ2-1|few|TRBD2|TRBV20-1
CSARDKAGTYNEQFF
TGCAGTGCTAGAGATAAAGCGGGGACCTACAATGAGCAGTTCTTC
>TRBJ2-5|.|.|TRBV28
CASSYTETQYF
TGTGCCAGCAGTTATACCGAGACCCAGTACTTC
>TRBJ2-7|.|.|TRBV7-2
CASSLGLATLSYEQYF
TGTGCCAGCAGCTTAGGCCTAGCTACTCTCTCCTACGAGCAGTACTTC
>TRBJ2-7|few|.|TRBV12-5
CASGPFEAIPSYEQYF
TGTGCTAGTGGTCCCTTCGAGGCGATTCCTTCCTACGAGCAGTACTTC
>TRBJ2-1|many|TRBD2|TRBV12-3/TRBV12-4
CASSWGLAGGHEQFF
TGTGCCAGCAGTTGGGGCCTAGCGGGGGGGCATGAGCAGTTCTTC
>TRBJ1-1|.|.|TRBV27
CASSLLGDYTEAFF
TGTGCCAGCAGTTTACTAGGGGACTACACTGAAGCTTTCTTT
>TRBJ1-2|few|.|TRBV29-1
CSVYSGGSNYGYTF
TGCAGCGTCTATTCGGGGGGGTCCAACTATGGCTACACCTTC
>TRBJ2-1|.|.|TRBV4-1
CASSQDLGNEQFF
TGCGCCAGCAGCCAAGATCTTGGCAATGAGCAGTTCTTC
>TRBJ1-5|few|.|TRBV5-8
CASSLRYQPQHF
TGTGCCAGCAGCTTACGTTATCAGCCCCAGCATTTT
>TRBJ1-1|.|.|TRBV28
CASSLTPGNTEAFF
TGTGCCAGCAGTCTTACCCCAGGGAACACTGAAGCTTTCTTT
>TRBJ2-7|few|TRBD1|TRBV12-3/TRBV12-4
CASSFVAYGQGHSYEQYF
TGTGCCAGCAGTTTCGTCGCCTATGGACAGGGGCACTCCTACGAGCAGTACTTC
>TRBJ2-1|.|.|TRBV6-5
CASSEANEQFF
TGTGCCAGCAGCGAAGCGAATGAGCAGTTCTTC
>TRBJ2-7|.|.|TRBV4-2
CASGSWGSNSYEQYF
TGTGCCAGCGGATCGTGGGGGTCCAACTCCTACGAGCAGTACTTC
>TRBJ1-6|few|TRBD1|TRBV20-1
CSARRTGHLFSSPLHF
TGCAGTGCTAGACGGACAGGACACCTTTTTTCGTCACCCCTCCACTTT
>TRBJ1-1|.|TRBD1|TRBV2
CASRAQGWYPNTEAFF
TGTGCCAGCAGGGCACAGGGGTGGTACCCGAACACTGAAGCTTTCTTT
>TRBJ1-1|few|.|TRBV7-2
CASSSRPGQNTEAFF
TGTGCCAGCAGCTCTCGGCCGGGACAAAACACTGAAGCTTTCTTT
>TRBJ1-1|.|.|TRBV29-1
CSAAGPGMNTEAFF
TGCAGCGCTGCGGGGCCAGGGATGAACACTGAAGCTTTCTTT
>TRBJ2-1|many|TRBD2|TRBV20-1
CSARVHELAGDQLNEQFF
TGCAGTGCTAGAGTTCATGAGCTAGCGGGGGACCAACTCAATGAGCAGTTCTTC
>TRBJ1-5|.|.|TRBV12-3/TRBV12-4
CASSRLQTQPQHF
TGTGCCAGCAGCCGCCTCCAGACCCAGCCCCAGCATTTT
>TRBJ2-3|.|.|TRBV3-1
CASSPTVPSSTDTQYF
TGTGCCAGCAGCCCGACAGTTCCCTCTAGCACAGATACGCAGTATTTT
>TRBJ1-4|many|.|TRBV7-9
CASSFNEKLFF
TGTGCCAGCAGTTTTAATGAAAAACTGTTTTTT
>TRBJ2-3|few|.|TRBV27
CASSPYGAMKDTQYF
TGTGCCAGCAGCCCCTATGGGGCCATGAAGGATACGCAGTATTTT
>TRBJ1-5|few|.|TRBV6-1
CASIGDRRNQPQHF
TGTGCCAGCATAGGCGATAGACGCAATCAGCCCCAGCATTTT
>TRBJ2-7|.|.|TRBV29-1
CSVAGSEQYF
TGCAGCGTTGCAGGGAGTGAGCAGTACTTC
>TRBJ2-5|.|TRBD1|TRBV12-3/TRBV12-4
CASRGRDSVDQYF
TGTGCCAGCAGGGGCCGGGACAGTGTCGACCAGTACTTC
>TRBJ1-2|few|TRBD1|TRBV20-1
CSARIPGQAYYGYTF
TGCAGTGCAAGGATACCGGGACAGGCCTACTATGGCTACACCTTC
>TRBJ1-2|.|.|TRBV24-1
CATSDQTDYGYTF
TGTGCCACCAGTGACCAGACAGACTATGGCTACACCTTC
>TRBJ2-7|few|TRBD1|TRBV27
CASSLYGTGGTYEQYF
TGTGCCAGCAGTTTATACGGGACAGGGGGTACCTACGAGCAGTACTTC
>TRBJ1-2|.|.|TRBV6-6
CASRTRGGELSIGYTF
TGTGCCAGCAGGACTCGCGGTGGCGAACTTTCCATTGGCTACACCTTC